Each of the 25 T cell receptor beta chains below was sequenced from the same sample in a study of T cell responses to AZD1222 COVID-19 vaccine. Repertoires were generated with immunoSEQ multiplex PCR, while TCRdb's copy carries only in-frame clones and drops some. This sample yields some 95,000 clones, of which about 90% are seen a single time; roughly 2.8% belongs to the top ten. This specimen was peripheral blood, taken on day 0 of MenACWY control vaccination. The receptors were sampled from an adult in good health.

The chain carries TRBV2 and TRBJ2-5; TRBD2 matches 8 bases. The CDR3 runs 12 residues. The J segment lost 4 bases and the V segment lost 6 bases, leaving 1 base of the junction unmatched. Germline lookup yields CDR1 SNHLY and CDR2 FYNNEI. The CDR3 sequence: CASRSGGETQYF. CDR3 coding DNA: TGTGCCAGCAGAAGCGGGGGAGAGACCCAGTACTTC.

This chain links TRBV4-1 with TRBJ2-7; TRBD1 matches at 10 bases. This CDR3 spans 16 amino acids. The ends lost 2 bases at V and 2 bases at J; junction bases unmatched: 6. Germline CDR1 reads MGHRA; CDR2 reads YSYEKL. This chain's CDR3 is CASSQKAGTGAYEQYF. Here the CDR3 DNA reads TGCGCCAGCAGCCAAAAAGCCGGGACAGGGGCCTACGAGCAGTACTTC.

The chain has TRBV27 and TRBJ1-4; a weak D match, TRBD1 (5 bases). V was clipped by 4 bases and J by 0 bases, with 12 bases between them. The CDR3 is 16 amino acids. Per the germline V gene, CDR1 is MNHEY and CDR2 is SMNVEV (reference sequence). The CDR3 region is CASSYRLTATNEKLFF. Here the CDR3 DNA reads TGTGCCAGCAGTTATCGGCTGACAGCAACTAATGAAAAACTGTTTTTT.

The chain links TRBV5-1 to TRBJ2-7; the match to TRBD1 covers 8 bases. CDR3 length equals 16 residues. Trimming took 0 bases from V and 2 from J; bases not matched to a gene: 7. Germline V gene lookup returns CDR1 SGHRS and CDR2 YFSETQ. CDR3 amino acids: CASSLGPQGGTYEQYF. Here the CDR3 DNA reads TGCGCCAGCAGCTTGGGTCCACAGGGGGGAACCTACGAGCAGTACTTC.

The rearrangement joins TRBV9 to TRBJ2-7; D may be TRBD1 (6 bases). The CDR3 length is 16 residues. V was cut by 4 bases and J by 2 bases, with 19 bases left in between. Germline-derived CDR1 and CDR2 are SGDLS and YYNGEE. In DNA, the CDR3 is TGTGCCAGCAGCCTAACACAACAGGGCCTACCCTACGAGCAGTACTTC. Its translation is CASSLTQQGLPYEQYF.

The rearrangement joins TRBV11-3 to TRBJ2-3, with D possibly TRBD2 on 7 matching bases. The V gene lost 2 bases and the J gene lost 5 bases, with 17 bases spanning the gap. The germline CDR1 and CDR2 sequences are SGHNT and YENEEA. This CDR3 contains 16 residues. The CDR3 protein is CASSLIGGQWKDTQYF. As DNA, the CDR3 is TGTGCCAGCAGCTTAATCGGGGGGCAATGGAAAGATACGCAGTATTTT.

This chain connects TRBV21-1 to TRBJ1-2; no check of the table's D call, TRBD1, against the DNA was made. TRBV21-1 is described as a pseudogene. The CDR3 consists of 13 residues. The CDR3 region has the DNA TGTGCCAGCCGGAGAACAGGGAACTATGGCTACACCTTC. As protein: CASRRTGNYGYTF.

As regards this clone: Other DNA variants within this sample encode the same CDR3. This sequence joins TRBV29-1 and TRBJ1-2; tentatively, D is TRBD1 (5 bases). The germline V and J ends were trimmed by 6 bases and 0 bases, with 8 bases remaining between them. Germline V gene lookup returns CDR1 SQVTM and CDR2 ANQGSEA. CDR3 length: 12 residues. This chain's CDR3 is CSVDRANYGYTF. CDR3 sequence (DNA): TGCAGCGTAGACAGAGCTAACTATGGCTACACCTTC.

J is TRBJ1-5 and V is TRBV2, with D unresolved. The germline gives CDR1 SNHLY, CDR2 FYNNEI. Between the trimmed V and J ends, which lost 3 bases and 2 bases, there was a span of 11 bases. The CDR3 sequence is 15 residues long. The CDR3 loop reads CASSETLGGNQPQHF. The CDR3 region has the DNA TGTGCCAGCAGTGAGACCCTCGGTGGCAATCAGCCCCAGCATTTT.

This CDR3 is CASSQEGRGLSPLHF. CDR3 nucleotides: TGCGCCAGCAGCCAAGAGGGCAGGGGTTTGTCACCCCTCCACTTT. The genes are TRBV4-1 and TRBJ1-6; D perhaps matches TRBD1 (6 bases). CDR1 and CDR2 from the germline V gene are MGHRA and YSYEKL. There are 15 residues in the CDR3. The V and J ends lost 0 bases and 10 bases respectively, with 13 bases between them.

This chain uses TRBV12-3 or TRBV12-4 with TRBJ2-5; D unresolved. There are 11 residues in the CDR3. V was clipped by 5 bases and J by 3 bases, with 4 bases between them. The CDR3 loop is CASSREETQYF. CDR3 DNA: TGTGCCAGCAGTAGAGAAGAGACCCAGTACTTC.

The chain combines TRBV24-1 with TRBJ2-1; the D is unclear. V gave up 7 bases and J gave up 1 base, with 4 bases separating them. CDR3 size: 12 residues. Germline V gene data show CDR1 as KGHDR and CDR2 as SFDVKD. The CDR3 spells CATRGSYNEQFF. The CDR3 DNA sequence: TGTGCCACCAGGGGTTCCTACAATGAGCAGTTCTTC.

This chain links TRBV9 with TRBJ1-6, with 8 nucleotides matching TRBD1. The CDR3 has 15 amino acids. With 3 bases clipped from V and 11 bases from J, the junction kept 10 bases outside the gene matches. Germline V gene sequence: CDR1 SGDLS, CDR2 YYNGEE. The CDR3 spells CASSATGTGLAPLHF. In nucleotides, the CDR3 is TGTGCCAGCAGCGCAACCGGGACAGGTTTAGCACCCCTCCACTTT.

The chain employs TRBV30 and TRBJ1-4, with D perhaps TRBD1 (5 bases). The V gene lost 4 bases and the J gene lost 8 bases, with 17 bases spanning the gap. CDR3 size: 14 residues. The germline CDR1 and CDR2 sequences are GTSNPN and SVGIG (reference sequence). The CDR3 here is CAWTPRERREKLFF. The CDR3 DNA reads TGTGCCTGGACCCCCAGGGAGAGGAGGGAAAAACTGTTTTTT.

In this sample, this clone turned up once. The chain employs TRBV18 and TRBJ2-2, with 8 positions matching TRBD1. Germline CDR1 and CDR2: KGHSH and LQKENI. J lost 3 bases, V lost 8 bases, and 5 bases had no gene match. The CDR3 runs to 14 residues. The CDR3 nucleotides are TGTGCCAGCCGAGGACAGGGAGACACCGGGGAGCTGTTTTTT. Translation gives CASRGQGDTGELFF.

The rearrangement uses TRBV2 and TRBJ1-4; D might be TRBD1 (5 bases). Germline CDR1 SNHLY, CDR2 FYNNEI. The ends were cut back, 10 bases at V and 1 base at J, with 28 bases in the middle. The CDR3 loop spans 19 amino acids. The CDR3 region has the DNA TGTGCCAAGCAGACAGAACAGCAGTGGGAGGGAATAACTAATGAAAAACTGTTTTTT. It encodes CAKQTEQQWEGITNEKLFF. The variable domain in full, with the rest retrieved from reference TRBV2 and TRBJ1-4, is EPEVTQTPSHQVTQMGQEVILRCVPISNHLYFYWYRQILGQKVEFLVSFYNNEISEKSEIFDDQFSVERPDGSNFTLKIRSTKLEDSAMYFCAKQTEQQWEGITNEKLFFGSGTQLSVL.

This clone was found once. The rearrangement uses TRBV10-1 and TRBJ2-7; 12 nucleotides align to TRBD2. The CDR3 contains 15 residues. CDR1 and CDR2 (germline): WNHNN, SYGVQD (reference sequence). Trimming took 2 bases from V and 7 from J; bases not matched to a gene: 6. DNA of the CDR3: TGCGCCAGCAGTGAGGGACTAGCGGGGCAGAATGAGCAGTACTTC. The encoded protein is CASSEGLAGQNEQYF.

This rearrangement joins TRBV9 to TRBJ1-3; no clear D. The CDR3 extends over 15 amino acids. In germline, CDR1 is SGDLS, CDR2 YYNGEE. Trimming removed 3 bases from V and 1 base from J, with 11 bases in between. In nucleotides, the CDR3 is TGTGCCAGCAGCGACCGGACGGCGTCTGGAAACACCATATATTTT. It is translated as CASSDRTASGNTIYF.

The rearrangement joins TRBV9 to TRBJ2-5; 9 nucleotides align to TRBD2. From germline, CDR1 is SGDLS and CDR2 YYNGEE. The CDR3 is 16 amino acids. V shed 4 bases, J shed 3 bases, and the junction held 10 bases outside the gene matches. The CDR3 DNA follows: TGTGCCAGCAGCCGTTTAGCGGGGGATACGAAAGAGACCCAGTACTTC. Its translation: CASSRLAGDTKETQYF.

This CDR3 is CASKGGWLNTEAFF. The DNA for the CDR3 is TGCGCCAGCAAGGGGGGGTGGCTGAACACTGAAGCTTTCTTT. The genes are TRBV4-1 and TRBJ1-1; tentative D call: TRBD1 (6 bases). This CDR3 comprises 14 residues. Germline V gene data show CDR1 as MGHRA and CDR2 as YSYEKL. V was cut by 7 bases and J by 0 bases, with 12 bases left in between.

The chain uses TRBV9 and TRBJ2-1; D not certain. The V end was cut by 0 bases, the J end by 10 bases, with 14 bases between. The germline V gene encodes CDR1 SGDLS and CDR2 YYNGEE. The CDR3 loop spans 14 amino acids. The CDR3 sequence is CASSVDQWRSEQFF. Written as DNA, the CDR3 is TGTGCCAGCAGCGTAGATCAATGGCGGTCAGAGCAGTTCTTC. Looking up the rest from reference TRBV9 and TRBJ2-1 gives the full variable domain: DSGVTQTPKHLITATGQRVTLRCSPRSGDLSVYWYQQSLDQGLQFLIQYYNGEERAKGNILERFSAQQFPDLHSELNLSSLELGDSALYFCASSVDQWRSEQFFGPGTRLTVL.

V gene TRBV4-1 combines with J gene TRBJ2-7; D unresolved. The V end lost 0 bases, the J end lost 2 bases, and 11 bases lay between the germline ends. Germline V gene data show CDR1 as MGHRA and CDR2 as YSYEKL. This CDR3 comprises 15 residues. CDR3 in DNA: TGCGCCAGCAGCCAAGAAGATTCGGTCACCTACGAGCAGTACTTC. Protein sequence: CASSQEDSVTYEQYF.

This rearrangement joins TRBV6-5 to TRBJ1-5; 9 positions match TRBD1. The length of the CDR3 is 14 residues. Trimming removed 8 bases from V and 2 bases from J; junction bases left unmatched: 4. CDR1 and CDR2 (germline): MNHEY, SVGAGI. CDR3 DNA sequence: TGTGCCAGCGCCCGGGACAGGGGCAATCAGCCCCAGCATTTT. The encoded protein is CASARDRGNQPQHF.

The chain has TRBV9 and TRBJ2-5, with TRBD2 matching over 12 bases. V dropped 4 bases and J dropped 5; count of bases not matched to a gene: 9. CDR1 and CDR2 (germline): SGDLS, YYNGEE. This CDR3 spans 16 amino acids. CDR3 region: CASSSLLAGGLETQYF. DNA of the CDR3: TGTGCCAGCAGCTCTCTGCTAGCGGGGGGGCTCGAGACCCAGTACTTC.

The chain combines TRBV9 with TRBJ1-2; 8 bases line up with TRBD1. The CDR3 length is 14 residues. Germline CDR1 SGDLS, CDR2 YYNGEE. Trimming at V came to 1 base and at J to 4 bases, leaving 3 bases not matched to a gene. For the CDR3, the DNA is TGTGCCAGCAGCGTAACCGACAGGGGCTATGGCTACACCTTC. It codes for CASSVTDRGYGYTF. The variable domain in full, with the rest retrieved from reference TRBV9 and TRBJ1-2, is DSGVTQTPKHLITATGQRVTLRCSPRSGDLSVYWYQQSLDQGLQFLIQYYNGEERAKGNILERFSAQQFPDLHSELNLSSLELGDSALYFCASSVTDRGYGYTFGSGTRLTVV.